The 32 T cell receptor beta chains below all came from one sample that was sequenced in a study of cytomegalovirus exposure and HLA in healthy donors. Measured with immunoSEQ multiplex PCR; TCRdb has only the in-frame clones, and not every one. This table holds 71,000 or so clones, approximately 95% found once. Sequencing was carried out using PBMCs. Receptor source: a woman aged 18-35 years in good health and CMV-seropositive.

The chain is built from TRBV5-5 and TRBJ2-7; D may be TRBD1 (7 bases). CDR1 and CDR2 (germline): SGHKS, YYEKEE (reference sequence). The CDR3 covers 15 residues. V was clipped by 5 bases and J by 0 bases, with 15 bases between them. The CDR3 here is CASSSRGDTSYEQYF. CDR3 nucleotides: TGTGCCAGCAGTTCCAGGGGGGACACCTCCTACGAGCAGTACTTC.

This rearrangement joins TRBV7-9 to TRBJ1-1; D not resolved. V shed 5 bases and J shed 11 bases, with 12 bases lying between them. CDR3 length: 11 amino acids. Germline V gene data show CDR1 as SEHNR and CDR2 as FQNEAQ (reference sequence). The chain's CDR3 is CASSPRAGAFF. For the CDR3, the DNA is TGTGCCAGCAGCCCGAGGGCGGGGGCTTTCTTT.

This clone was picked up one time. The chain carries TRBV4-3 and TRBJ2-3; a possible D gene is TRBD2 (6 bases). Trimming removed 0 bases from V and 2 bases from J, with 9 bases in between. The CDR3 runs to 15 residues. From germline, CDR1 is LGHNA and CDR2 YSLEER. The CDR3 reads CASSQEGRPTDTQYF. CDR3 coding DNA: TGCGCCAGCAGCCAAGAAGGGAGGCCCACAGATACGCAGTATTTT.

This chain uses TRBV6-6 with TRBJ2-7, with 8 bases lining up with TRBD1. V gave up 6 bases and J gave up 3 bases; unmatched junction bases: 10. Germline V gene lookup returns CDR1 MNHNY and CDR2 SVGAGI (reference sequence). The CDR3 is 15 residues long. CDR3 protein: CASSSPGQADYEQYF. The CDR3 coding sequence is TGTGCCAGCAGCTCGCCGGGACAGGCCGACTACGAGCAGTACTTC.

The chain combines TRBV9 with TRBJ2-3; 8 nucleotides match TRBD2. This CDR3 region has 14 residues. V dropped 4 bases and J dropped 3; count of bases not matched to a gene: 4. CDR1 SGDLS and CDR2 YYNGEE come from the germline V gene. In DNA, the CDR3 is TGTGCCAGCAGCCTCGGGGGGGGAACAGATACGCAGTATTTT. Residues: CASSLGGGTDTQYF.

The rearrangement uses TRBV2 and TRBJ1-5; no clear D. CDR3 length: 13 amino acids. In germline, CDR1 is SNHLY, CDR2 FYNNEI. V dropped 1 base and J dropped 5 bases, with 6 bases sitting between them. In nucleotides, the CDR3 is TGTGCCAGCAGTGAAGGCTGGCATCAGCCCCAGCATTTT. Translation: CASSEGWHQPQHF. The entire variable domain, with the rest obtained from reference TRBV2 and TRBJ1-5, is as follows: EPEVTQTPSHQVTQMGQEVILRCVPISNHLYFYWYRQILGQKVEFLVSFYNNEISEKSEIFDDQFSVERPDGSNFTLKIRSTKLEDSAMYFCASSEGWHQPQHFGDGTRLSIL.

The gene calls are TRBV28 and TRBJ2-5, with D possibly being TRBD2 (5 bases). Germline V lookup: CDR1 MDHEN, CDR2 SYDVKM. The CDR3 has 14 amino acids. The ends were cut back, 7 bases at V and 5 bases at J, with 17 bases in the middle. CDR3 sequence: CASNPIYSGETQYF. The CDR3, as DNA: TGTGCCAGCAACCCGATCTACTCGGGGGAGACCCAGTACTTC.

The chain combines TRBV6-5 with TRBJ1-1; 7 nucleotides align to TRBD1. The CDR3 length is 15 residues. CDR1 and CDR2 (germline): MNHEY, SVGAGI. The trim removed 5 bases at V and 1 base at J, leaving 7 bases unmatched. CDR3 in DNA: TGTGCCAGCAGTCCTCAGGGGGGTGGGAACACTGAAGCTTTCTTT. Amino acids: CASSPQGGGNTEAFF.

CDR3 in DNA: TGCGCCAGCAGCCAAGGAGGACTAGCAGATGGCACAGATACGCAGTATTTT. It yields the protein CASSQGGLADGTDTQYF. V is TRBV4-1 and J is TRBJ2-3; TRBD2 aligns across 8 bases. CDR3 length: 17 residues. The V gene end was trimmed by 1 base and the J gene end by 1 base; junction bases not matched to a gene: 7. The germline gives CDR1 MGHRA, CDR2 YSYEKL.

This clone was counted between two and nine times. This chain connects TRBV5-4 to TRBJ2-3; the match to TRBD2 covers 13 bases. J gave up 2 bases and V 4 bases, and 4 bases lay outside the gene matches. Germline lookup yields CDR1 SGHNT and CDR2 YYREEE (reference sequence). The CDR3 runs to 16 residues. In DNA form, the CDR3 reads TGTGCCAGCAGCGCCGGACTAGCGGGAGTCACAGATACGCAGTATTTT. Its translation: CASSAGLAGVTDTQYF.

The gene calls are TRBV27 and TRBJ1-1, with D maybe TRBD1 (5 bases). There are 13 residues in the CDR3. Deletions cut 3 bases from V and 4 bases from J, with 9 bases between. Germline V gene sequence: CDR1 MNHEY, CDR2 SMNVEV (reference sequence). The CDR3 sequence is CASSFGGFTEAFF. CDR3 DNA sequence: TGTGCCAGCAGTTTTGGGGGGTTCACTGAAGCTTTCTTT.

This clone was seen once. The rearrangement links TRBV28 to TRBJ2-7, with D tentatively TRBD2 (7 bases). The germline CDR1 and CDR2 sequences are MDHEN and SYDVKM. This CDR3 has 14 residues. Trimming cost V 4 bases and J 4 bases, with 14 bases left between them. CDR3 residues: CASSWGGGVYEQYF. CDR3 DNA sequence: TGTGCCAGCAGTTGGGGAGGGGGTGTATACGAGCAGTACTTC. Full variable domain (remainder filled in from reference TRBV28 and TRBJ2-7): DVKVTQSSRYLVKRTGEKVFLECVQDMDHENMFWYRQDPGLGLRLIYFSYDVKMKEKGDIPEGYSVSREKKERFSLILESASTNQTSMYLCASSWGGGVYEQYFGPGTRLTVT.

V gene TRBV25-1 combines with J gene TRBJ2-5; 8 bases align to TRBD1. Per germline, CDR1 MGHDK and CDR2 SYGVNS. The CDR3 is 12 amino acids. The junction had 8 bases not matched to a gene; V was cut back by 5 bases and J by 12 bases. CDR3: CASSSGGAEEYF. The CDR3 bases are TGTGCCAGCAGTTCAGGGGGCGCGGAAGAGTACTTC. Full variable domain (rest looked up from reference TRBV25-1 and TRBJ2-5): EADIYQTPRYLVIGTGKKITLECSQTMGHDKMYWYQQDPGMELHLIHYSYGVNSTEKGDLSSESTVSRIRTEHFPLTLESARPSHTSQYLCASSSGGAEEYFGPGTRLLVL.

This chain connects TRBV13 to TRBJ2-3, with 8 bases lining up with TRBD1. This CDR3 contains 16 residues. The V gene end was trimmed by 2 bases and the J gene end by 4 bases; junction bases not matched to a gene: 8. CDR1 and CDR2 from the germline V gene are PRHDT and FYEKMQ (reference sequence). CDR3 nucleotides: TGTGCCAGCAGCTTAAGTCGTGACAGGGGTTCAGATACGCAGTATTTT. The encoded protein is CASSLSRDRGSDTQYF.

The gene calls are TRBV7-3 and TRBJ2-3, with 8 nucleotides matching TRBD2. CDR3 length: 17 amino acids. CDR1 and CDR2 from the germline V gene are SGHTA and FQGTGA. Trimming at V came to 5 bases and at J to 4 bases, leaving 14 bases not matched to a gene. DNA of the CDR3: TGTGCCAGCAGCGATACTCTAGCGGGTGGTCCCCCAGATACGCAGTATTTT. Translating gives CASSDTLAGGPPDTQYF.

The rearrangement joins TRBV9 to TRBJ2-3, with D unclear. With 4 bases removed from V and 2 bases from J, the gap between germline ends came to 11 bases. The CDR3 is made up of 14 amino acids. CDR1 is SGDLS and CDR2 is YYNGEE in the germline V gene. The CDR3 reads CASSPRQNTDTQYF. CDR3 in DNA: TGTGCCAGCAGCCCCCGACAAAACACAGATACGCAGTATTTT.

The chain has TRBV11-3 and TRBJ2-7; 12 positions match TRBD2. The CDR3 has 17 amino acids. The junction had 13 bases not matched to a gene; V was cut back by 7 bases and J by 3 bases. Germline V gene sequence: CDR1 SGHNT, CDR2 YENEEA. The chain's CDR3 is CASTRRLAGALDYEQYF. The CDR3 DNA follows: TGTGCCAGCACGCGGAGACTAGCGGGGGCCCTCGACTACGAGCAGTACTTC.

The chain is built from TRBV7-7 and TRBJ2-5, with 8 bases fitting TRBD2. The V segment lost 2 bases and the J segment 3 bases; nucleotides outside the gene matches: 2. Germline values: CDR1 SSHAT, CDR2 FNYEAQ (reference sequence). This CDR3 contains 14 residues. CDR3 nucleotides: TGTGCCAGCAGCTTATACGGGAGGGAAGAGACCCAGTACTTC. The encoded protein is CASSLYGREETQYF.

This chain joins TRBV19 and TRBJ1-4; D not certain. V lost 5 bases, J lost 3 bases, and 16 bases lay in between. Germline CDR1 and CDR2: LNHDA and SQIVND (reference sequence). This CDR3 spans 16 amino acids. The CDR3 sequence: CASSPWTGGSNEKLFF. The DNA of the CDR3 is TGTGCCAGTAGTCCGTGGACCGGAGGGTCTAATGAAAAACTGTTTTTT.

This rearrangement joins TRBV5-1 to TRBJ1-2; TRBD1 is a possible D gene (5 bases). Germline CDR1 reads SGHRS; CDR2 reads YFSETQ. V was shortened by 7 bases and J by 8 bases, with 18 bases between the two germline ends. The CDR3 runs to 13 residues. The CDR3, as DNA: TGCGCCAGCTCACTCGGGTTAGGGGAAGGCTACACCTTC. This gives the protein CASSLGLGEGYTF.

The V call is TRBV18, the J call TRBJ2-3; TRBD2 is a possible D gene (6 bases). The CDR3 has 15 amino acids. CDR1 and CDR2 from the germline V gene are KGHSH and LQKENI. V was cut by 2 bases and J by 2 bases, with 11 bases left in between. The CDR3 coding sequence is TGTGCCAGCTCACCAGTACCGGGAGCCACAGATACGCAGTATTTT. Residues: CASSPVPGATDTQYF. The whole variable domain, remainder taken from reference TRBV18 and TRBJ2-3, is NAGVMQNPRHLVRRRGQEARLRCSPMKGHSHVYWYRQLPEEGLKFMVYLQKENIIDESGMPKERFSAEFPKEGPSILRIQQVVRGDSAAYFCASSPVPGATDTQYFGPGTRLTVL.

CDR3 sequence (DNA): TGTGCCAGCAGTCCGGGACTAGCGGGTTCCTACGAGCAGTACTTC. Residues: CASSPGLAGSYEQYF. The chain combines TRBV27 with TRBJ2-7; 12 bases are shared with TRBD2. The V and J ends lost 5 bases and 1 base, in that order; junction bases with no gene match: 3. CDR3 size: 15 residues. Germline assignment: CDR1 MNHEY and CDR2 SMNVEV (reference sequence).

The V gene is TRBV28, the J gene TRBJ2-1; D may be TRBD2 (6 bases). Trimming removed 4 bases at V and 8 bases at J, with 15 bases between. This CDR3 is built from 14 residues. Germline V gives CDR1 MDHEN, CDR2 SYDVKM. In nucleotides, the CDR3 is TGTGCCAGCAGTTCGACCGGGGAGGCCCATGAGCAGTTCTTC. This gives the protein CASSSTGEAHEQFF.

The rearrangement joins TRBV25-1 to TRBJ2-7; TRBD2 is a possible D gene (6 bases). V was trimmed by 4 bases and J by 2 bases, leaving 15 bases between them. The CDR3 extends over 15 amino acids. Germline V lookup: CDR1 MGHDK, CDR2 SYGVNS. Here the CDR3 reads CASSGGLPSAYEQYF. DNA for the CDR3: TGTGCCAGCAGTGGGGGACTCCCCTCTGCCTACGAGCAGTACTTC.

CDR3 region: CASSSHGTDYEQYF. CDR3 DNA sequence: TGTGCCAGCAGCTCCCATGGCACCGACTACGAGCAGTACTTC. The chain recombines TRBV11-2 with TRBJ2-7; D unclear. V was shortened by 4 bases and J by 3 bases, with 13 bases between the two germline ends. CDR3 length equals 14 residues. Germline lookup yields CDR1 SGHAT and CDR2 FQNNGV.

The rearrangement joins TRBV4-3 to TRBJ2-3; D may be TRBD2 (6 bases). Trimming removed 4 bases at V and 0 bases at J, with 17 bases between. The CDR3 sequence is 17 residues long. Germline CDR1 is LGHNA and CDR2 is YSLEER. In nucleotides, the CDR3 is TGCGCCAGCAGCCGCATGGGAGGCGATGCTAGCACAGATACGCAGTATTTT. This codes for CASSRMGGDASTDTQYF.

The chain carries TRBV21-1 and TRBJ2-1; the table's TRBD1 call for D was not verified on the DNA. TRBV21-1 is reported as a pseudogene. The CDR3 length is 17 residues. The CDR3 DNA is TGTGCCAGCAGCAACGTGGATGGGACAGGGAGGGATTATGAGCAGTTCTTC. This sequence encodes CASSNVDGTGRDYEQFF.

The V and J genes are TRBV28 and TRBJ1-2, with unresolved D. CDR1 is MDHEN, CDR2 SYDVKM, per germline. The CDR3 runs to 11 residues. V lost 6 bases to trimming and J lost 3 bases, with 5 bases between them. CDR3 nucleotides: TGTGCCAGCAGCTTCGACTATGGCTACACCTTC. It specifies CASSFDYGYTF.

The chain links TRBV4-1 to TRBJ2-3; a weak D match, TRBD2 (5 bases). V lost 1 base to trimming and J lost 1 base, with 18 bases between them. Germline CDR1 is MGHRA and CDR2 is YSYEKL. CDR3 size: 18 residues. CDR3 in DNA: TGCGCCAGCAGCCAAGCCAGCGGCCGGACGGCCCGCACAGATACGCAGTATTTT. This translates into CASSQASGRTARTDTQYF.

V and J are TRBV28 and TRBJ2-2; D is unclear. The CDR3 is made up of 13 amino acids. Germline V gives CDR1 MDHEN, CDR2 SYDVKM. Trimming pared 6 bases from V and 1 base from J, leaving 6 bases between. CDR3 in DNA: TGTGCCAGCAGCCTAAGGAACACCGGGGAGCTGTTTTTT. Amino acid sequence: CASSLRNTGELFF.

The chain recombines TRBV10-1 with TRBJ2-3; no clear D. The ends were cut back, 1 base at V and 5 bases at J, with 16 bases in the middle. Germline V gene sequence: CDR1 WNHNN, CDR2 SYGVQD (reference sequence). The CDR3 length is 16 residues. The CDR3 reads CASSECLYTSRDTQYF. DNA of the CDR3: TGCGCCAGCAGTGAGTGTTTGTACACCTCCCGAGATACGCAGTATTTT.

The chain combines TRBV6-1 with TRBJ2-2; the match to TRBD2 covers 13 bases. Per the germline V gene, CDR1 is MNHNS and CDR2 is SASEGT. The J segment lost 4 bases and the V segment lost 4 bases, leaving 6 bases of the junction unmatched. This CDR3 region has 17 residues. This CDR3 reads CASSAQGLAGFTGELFF. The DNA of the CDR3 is TGTGCCAGCAGTGCCCAGGGACTAGCGGGATTCACCGGGGAGCTGTTTTTT.